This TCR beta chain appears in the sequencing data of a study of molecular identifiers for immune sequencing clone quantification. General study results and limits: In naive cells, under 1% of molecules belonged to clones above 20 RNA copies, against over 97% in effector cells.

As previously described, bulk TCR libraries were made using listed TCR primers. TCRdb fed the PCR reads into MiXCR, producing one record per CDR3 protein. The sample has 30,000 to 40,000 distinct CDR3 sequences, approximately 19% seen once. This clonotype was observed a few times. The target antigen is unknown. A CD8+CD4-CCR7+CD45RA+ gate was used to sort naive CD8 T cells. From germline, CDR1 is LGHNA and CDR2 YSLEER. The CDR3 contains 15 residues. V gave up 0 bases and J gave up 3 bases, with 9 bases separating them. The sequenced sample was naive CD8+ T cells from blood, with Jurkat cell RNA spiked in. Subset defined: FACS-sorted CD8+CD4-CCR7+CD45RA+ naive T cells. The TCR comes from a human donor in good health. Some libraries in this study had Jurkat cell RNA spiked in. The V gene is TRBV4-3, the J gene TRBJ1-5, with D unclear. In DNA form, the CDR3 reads TGCGCCAGCAGCCAAGATGTCGGCCTCAATCAGCCCCAGCATTTT. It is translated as CASSQDVGLNQPQHF.